What follows are 10 T cell receptor beta chains derived from one specimen sequenced in a study of cytomegalovirus exposure and HLA in healthy donors. Primers included in the PCR were 60 Vbeta and 13 Jbeta primers. Profiling relied on immunoSEQ multiplex PCR, and the TCRdb table lists in-frame clones only, not all of them. The table shows over 150,000 clones, with roughly 77% occurring only once. Sequencing was carried out using PBMCs. Every receptor here comes from a man in his fifties or sixties in good health and CMV-seropositive.

In its sample, this clone was seen a few times. This chain uses TRBV9 with TRBJ1-1, with 12 bases identical to TRBD1. Germline loops: CDR1 SGDLS, CDR2 YYNGEE. This CDR3 is 15 amino acids long. Unmatched junction bases numbered 6, after V lost 4 bases and J lost 5 bases. CDR3 sequence (DNA): TGTGCCAGCAGCCTAGAGGGACAGGGGGCAACTGAAGCTTTCTTT. It specifies CASSLEGQGATEAFF.

This clone was counted between two and nine times. This chain links TRBV27 with TRBJ2-7, with a possible D match to TRBD1 (5 bases). This CDR3 has 14 residues. Germline V gives CDR1 MNHEY, CDR2 SMNVEV (reference sequence). The germline V and J ends were trimmed by 6 bases and 3 bases, with 15 bases remaining between them. The CDR3: CASSRAGLFYEQYF. Written as DNA, the CDR3 is TGTGCCAGCAGCCGGGCAGGGTTGTTCTACGAGCAGTACTTC.

The chain's CDR3 is CASSLASGGETQYF. CDR3 sequence (DNA): TGTGCCAGCAGCTTGGCCTCGGGGGGTGAGACCCAGTACTTC. V and J are TRBV5-6 and TRBJ2-5; TRBD2 aligns across 7 bases. The length of the CDR3 is 14 residues. V lost 0 bases, J lost 5 bases, and 4 bases stayed unmatched. Germline V gene sequence: CDR1 SGHDT, CDR2 YYEEEE.

Remarks on this clone: One end of the junction is discordant with germline, which a read error may explain. The same CDR3 is also encoded by other DNA sequences in this sample. The chain is built from TRBV5-4 and TRBJ2-7; D unclear. The CDR3 loop spans 13 amino acids. Germline V gene data show CDR1 as SGHNT and CDR2 as YYREEE (reference sequence). In nucleotides, the CDR3 is TGTGCCAGTAGCTTGAATGCCGGGTACGAGCAGTACTTC. Its protein product is CASSLNAGYEQYF.

J is TRBJ2-5 and V is TRBV6-1; D uncertain. The germline V gene encodes CDR1 MNHNS and CDR2 SASEGT. Trimming pared 2 bases from V and 4 bases from J, leaving 5 bases between. The CDR3 has 12 residues. The CDR3 here is CASSEFGETQYF. Here the CDR3 DNA reads TGTGCCAGCAGTGAATTCGGAGAGACCCAGTACTTC.

As concerns this clone: The junction shows a germline mismatch at one end, possibly a read error. The chain combines TRBV4-1 with TRBJ2-7; D is unresolved. The CDR3 is made up of 13 amino acids. CDR1 MGHRA and CDR2 YSYEKL come from the germline V gene. In nucleotides, the CDR3 is TGTGCCAGCAGCCAAGATACAGCCGGCGAGCAGTACTTC. It yields the protein CASSQDTAGEQYF.

The rearrangement joins TRBV5-1 to TRBJ2-2; possibly TRBD1 for D (5 bases). The CDR3 has 15 residues. V was shortened by 4 bases and J by 1 base, with 11 bases between the two germline ends. Germline CDR1 is SGHRS and CDR2 is YFSETQ. The CDR3 loop reads CASSVGHMNTGELFF. The CDR3 nucleotides are TGCGCCAGCAGCGTAGGACATATGAACACCGGGGAGCTGTTTTTT. Looking up the rest from reference TRBV5-1 and TRBJ2-2 gives the full variable domain: KAGVTQTPRYLIKTRGQQVTLSCSPISGHRSVSWYQQTPGQGLQFLFEYFSETQRNKGNFPGRFSGRQFSNSRSEMNVSTLELGDSALYLCASSVGHMNTGELFFGEGSRLTVL.

The chain is built from TRBV11-2 and TRBJ2-7, with D maybe TRBD2 (7 bases). This CDR3 comprises 14 residues. The germline V gene has CDR1 SGHAT and CDR2 FQNNGV. Trimming stripped 1 base from V and 4 bases from J, with 11 bases between. The CDR3: CASSLGRGGYEQYF. CDR3 nucleotides: TGTGCCAGCAGCTTAGGGAGGGGGGGTTACGAGCAGTACTTC. The full variable domain, its missing parts supplied by reference TRBV11-2 and TRBJ2-7, is EAGVAQSPRYKIIEKRQSVAFWCNPISGHATLYWYQQILGQGPKLLIQFQNNGVVDDSQLPKDRFSAERLKGVDSTLKIQPAKLEDSAVYLCASSLGRGGYEQYFGPGTRLTVT.

The chain combines TRBV7-2 with TRBJ2-5, with 11 bases that match TRBD2. This CDR3 is 15 amino acids long. Trimming took 5 bases from V and 1 from J; bases not matched to a gene: 3. In germline, CDR1 is SGHTA, CDR2 FQGNSA. The CDR3, as DNA: TGTGCCAGCAGCCTAACTAGCGGGGGCCAAGAGACCCAGTACTTC. Translating gives CASSLTSGGQETQYF. Supplemented by reference TRBV7-2 and TRBJ2-5, the full variable domain reads GAGVSQSPSNKVTEKGKDVELRCDPISGHTALYWYRQSLGQGLEFLIYFQGNSAPDKSGLPSDRFSAERTGGSVSTLTIQRTQQEDSAVYLCASSLTSGGQETQYFGPGTRLLVL.

The sample holds a few counts of this clone. The V call is TRBV4-2, the J call TRBJ2-1, with 7 bases aligning to TRBD2. Germline loops: CDR1 LGHNA, CDR2 YNFKEQ. V was pared by 1 base and J by 2 bases, with 2 bases of the junction left unmatched. The CDR3 consists of 15 residues. CDR3 protein: CASSQVGGAYNEQFF. The CDR3 bases are TGTGCCAGCAGCCAAGTTGGGGGGGCCTACAATGAGCAGTTCTTC.